The clone carrying this T cell receptor beta chain was observed a few times. The data belong to a study of blood T cell repertoires in COVID-19. The protocol was immunoSEQ multiplex PCR, while the TCRdb copy is restricted to in-frame clones and leaves out a portion. This sample has around 210,000 clones, with 84% found just once. Sequencing was performed on peripheral blood. The sequence was collected from a human donor in a cohort sampled during active COVID-19.

CDR3 DNA sequence: TGCGCCAGCAGCCAAGGGGCGGGACGGGAGCAGTACTTC. Amino acid sequence: CASSQGAGREQYF. V usage is TRBV4-1 and J usage is TRBJ2-7, with D tentatively TRBD2 (6 bases). This CDR3 comprises 13 residues. The V gene lost 1 base and the J gene lost 7 bases, with 11 bases spanning the gap. Germline V lookup: CDR1 MGHRA, CDR2 YSYEKL.